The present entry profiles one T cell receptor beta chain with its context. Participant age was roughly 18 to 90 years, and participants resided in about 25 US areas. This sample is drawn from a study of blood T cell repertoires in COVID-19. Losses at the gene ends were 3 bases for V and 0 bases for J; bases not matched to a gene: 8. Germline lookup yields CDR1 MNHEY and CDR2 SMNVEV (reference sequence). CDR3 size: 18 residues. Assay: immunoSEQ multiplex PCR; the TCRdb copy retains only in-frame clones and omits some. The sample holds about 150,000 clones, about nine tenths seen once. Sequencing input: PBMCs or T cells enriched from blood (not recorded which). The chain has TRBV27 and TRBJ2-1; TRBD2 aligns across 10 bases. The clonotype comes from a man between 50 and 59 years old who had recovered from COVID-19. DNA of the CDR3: TGTGCCAGCAGTTTTAGAGCGGGAGGGCAAAACTCCTACAATGAGCAGTTCTTC. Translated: CASSFRAGGQNSYNEQFF.